The 2 T cell receptor beta chains below were found in one sample sequenced in a study of T cells in tuberculosis. The time point: new active TB diagnosis, blood taken before or within 7 days of starting treatment. Here immunoSEQ multiplex PCR was the method, and the copy in TCRdb shows in-frame clones only, minus some. Of around 30,000 clones listed, 93% are singletons. The sequenced sample was PBMCs, obtained at tuberculosis diagnosis. The receptors derive from an adult with tuberculosis.

The genes are TRBV12-5 and TRBJ2-1, with D possibly matching TRBD2 (6 bases). The V end was cut by 0 bases, the J end by 7 bases, with 25 bases between. Per the germline V gene, CDR1 is LGHNT and CDR2 is FRNRAP. The CDR3 has 19 residues. This CDR3 reads CASGLVLTSGREEGNEQFF. Written as DNA, the CDR3 is TGTGCTAGTGGTTTGGTACTCACCTCGGGCAGGGAGGAAGGGAATGAGCAGTTCTTC.

The V gene is TRBV30, the J gene TRBJ1-2; D may be TRBD1 (5 bases). The germline V and J ends were trimmed by 0 bases and 7 bases, with 12 bases remaining between them. The CDR3 extends over 13 amino acids. Germline values: CDR1 GTSNPN, CDR2 SVGIG (reference sequence). The DNA of the CDR3 is TGTGCCTGGAGTGTTGAGGACACGTCTGGCTACACCTTC. Amino acids: CAWSVEDTSGYTF.